This TCR beta chain was sequenced in a study of blood T cell repertoires in COVID-19. Study as a whole: T cells, B-cell-depleted T cells, or PBMCs supplied cDNA or gDNA.

Source study methods: Nucleated cell counts were estimated from reference gene primer amplification. Clones were sequenced by immunoSEQ multiplex PCR, and TCRdb holds only the in-frame ones, with some missing. V, J and clone size derive from that table, while D and trimming were established from the DNA sequence. Of 23,000 or so clones listed, 89% are singletons. The specimen sequenced was peripheral blood. This clonotype originated in a woman in her 70s with active COVID-19.

CDR3: CATSGSAGTGNTIYF. CDR3 coding DNA: TGTGCCACCAGCGGGTCCGCGGGGACTGGAAACACCATATATTTT. The rearrangement uses TRBV24-1 and TRBJ1-3; D gene uncertain. CDR1 is KGHDR, CDR2 SFDVKD, per germline. This CDR3 spans 15 amino acids. Trimming stripped 7 bases from V and 2 bases from J, with 14 bases between.